These 21 T cell receptor beta chains came from one sample sequenced in a study of cytomegalovirus exposure and HLA in healthy donors. A multiplex PCR was run with 60 Vbeta primers and 13 Jbeta primers. Method: immunoSEQ multiplex PCR; TCRdb's copy keeps in-frame clones and lacks some. The sample records 200,000 or so clones, 77% being singletons. Sequences were obtained from PBMCs. The receptors originated from a woman aged 25 to 39 in good health and CMV-seropositive.

This chain joins TRBV6-9 and TRBJ2-1; 7 bases match TRBD1. The J segment lost 4 bases and the V segment lost 9 bases, leaving 9 bases of the junction unmatched. CDR3 size: 14 residues. CDR1 is MNHGY and CDR2 is SVAAGI in the germline V gene. The CDR3 loop reads CASPGQKIYNEQFF. The CDR3 nucleotides are TGTGCCAGTCCGGGACAGAAGATATACAATGAGCAGTTCTTC.

V usage is TRBV18 and J usage is TRBJ1-1; perhaps TRBD1 as D (6 bases). Germline assignment: CDR1 KGHSH and CDR2 LQKENI. V lost 3 bases, J lost 2 bases, and 16 bases lay in between. This CDR3 is built from 16 residues. Here the CDR3 DNA reads TGTGCCAGCTCACCCATCTCAGTAGGGGGTAACACTGAAGCTTTCTTT. This encodes CASSPISVGGNTEAFF.

J is TRBJ1-4 and V is TRBV7-2; no firm D call. This CDR3 region has 14 residues. CDR1 is SGHTA and CDR2 is FQGNSA in the germline V gene. The V end lost 3 bases, the J end lost 0 bases, and 5 bases lay between the germline ends. This CDR3 reads CASSLAATNEKLFF. The CDR3, as DNA: TGTGCCAGCAGCTTGGCAGCAACTAATGAAAAACTGTTTTTT.

V gene TRBV19 combines with J gene TRBJ1-5; 7 bases agree with TRBD1. In germline, CDR1 is LNHDA, CDR2 SQIVND (reference sequence). CDR3 size: 19 residues. The J segment lost 0 bases and the V segment lost 3 bases, leaving 14 bases of the junction unmatched. The CDR3 sequence: CASSMGLGTVYNSNQPQHF. CDR3 nucleotides: TGTGCCAGTAGTATGGGGTTGGGGACAGTTTATAATAGCAATCAGCCCCAGCATTTT.

On this clone: Other DNA sequences in this specimen translate into the identical CDR3. The rearrangement uses TRBV6-5 and TRBJ1-2; possibly TRBD1 for D (5 bases). CDR1 and CDR2 (germline): MNHEY, SVGAGI. Trimming pared 0 bases from V and 4 bases from J, leaving 12 bases between. The CDR3 has 15 residues. The CDR3 sequence: CASSYSAGPGYGYTF. As DNA, the CDR3 is TGTGCCAGCAGTTACTCTGCGGGGCCTGGCTATGGCTACACCTTC.

The chain employs TRBV9 and TRBJ2-3, with a tentative D call TRBD1 (6 bases). The germline gives CDR1 SGDLS, CDR2 YYNGEE. The length of the CDR3 is 14 residues. Deletions cut 3 bases from V and 4 bases from J, with 12 bases between. The CDR3 is CASSASTGSDTQYF. In DNA form, the CDR3 reads TGTGCCAGCAGCGCCAGTACAGGGTCAGATACGCAGTATTTT.

The chain uses TRBV6-5 and TRBJ2-1; TRBD1 matches at 7 bases. The germline CDR1 and CDR2 sequences are MNHEY and SVGAGI. V was pared by 2 bases and J by 10 bases, with 8 bases of the junction left unmatched. This CDR3 region has 14 residues. CDR3 nucleotide sequence: TGTGCCAGCAGTTACGACGACAGGGCAAACGAGCAGTTCTTC. Amino acid sequence: CASSYDDRANEQFF.

This clone was recorded a few times. J is TRBJ1-4 and V is TRBV30; no definite D call. The CDR3 length is 12 residues. The germline CDR1 and CDR2 sequences are GTSNPN and SVGIG (reference sequence). Trimming shortened V by 0 bases and J by 15 bases, and 14 bases separated the two germline ends. CDR3 sequence (DNA): TGTGCCTGGAGTGTACGGACCGGGATTTTGTTTTTT. This codes for CAWSVRTGILFF. Variable domain in full (rest from reference TRBV30 and TRBJ1-4): SQTIHQWPATLVQPVGSPLSLECTVEGTSNPNLYWYRQAAGRGLQLLFYSVGIGQISSEVPQNLSASRPQDRQFILSSKKLLLSDSGFYLCAWSVRTGILFFGSGTQLSVL.

This clone was seen only a few times. V gene TRBV2 combines with J gene TRBJ2-3, with TRBD2 matching 11 bases. Trimming cost V 11 bases and J 6 bases; bases outside gene matches: 13. CDR1 and CDR2 from the germline V gene are SNHLY and FYNNEI. The CDR3 contains 15 residues. CDR3 amino acids: CACNLAGGPLDTQYF. The DNA for the CDR3 is TGTGCCTGCAATCTAGCGGGGGGCCCCTTGGATACGCAGTATTTT.

Here the CDR3 reads CASSLAGANYIQYF. CDR3 in DNA: TGTGCCAGCAGCTTAGCGGGGGCCAACTACATTCAGTACTTC. The genes are TRBV7-9 and TRBJ2-4, with D tentatively TRBD1 (6 bases). CDR1 is SEHNR, CDR2 FQNEAQ, per germline (reference sequence). V was clipped by 0 bases and J by 8 bases, with 11 bases between them. This CDR3 spans 14 amino acids. Based on the CDR3 plus reference TRBV7-9 and TRBJ2-4, the full variable domain is DTGVSQNPRHKITKRGQNVTFRCDPISEHNRLYWYRQTLGQGPEFLTYFQNEAQLEKSRLLSDRFSAERPKGSFSTLEIQRTEQGDSAMYLCASSLAGANYIQYFGAGTRLSVL.

V usage is TRBV27 and J usage is TRBJ2-1; D may be TRBD1 (8 bases). The CDR3 spans 17 residues. V was pared by 4 bases and J by 7 bases, with 23 bases between. CDR1 and CDR2 from the germline V gene are MNHEY and SMNVEV (reference sequence). CDR3 amino acids: CASSSEYRGGVRNEQFF. DNA of the CDR3: TGTGCCAGCAGTTCAGAGTACAGGGGGGGAGTGAGGAATGAGCAGTTCTTC.

This clone has just one count. The rearrangement links TRBV11-2 to TRBJ2-1; D unclear. Trimming shortened V by 5 bases and J by 11 bases, and 10 bases separated the two germline ends. Germline V gives CDR1 SGHAT, CDR2 FQNNGV. The length of the CDR3 is 11 residues. In DNA, the CDR3 is TGTGCCAGCAGCGCACAAACCAAGCAGTTCTTC. It yields the protein CASSAQTKQFF.

The rearrangement joins TRBV4-3 to TRBJ2-1, with TRBD2 matching over 12 bases. The germline gives CDR1 LGHNA, CDR2 YSLEER. The CDR3 is 17 residues long. The J segment lost 4 bases and the V segment lost 2 bases, leaving 6 bases of the junction unmatched. The CDR3 protein is CASSQTGGLAGYNEQFF. The CDR3 nucleotides are TGCGCCAGCAGCCAAACGGGCGGACTAGCGGGGTACAATGAGCAGTTCTTC.

This chain uses TRBV6-1 with TRBJ2-7; TRBD2 matches 11 bases. Germline CDR1 MNHNS, CDR2 SASEGT. V lost 2 bases and J lost 5; bases outside the gene matches: 11. The CDR3 contains 17 residues. The CDR3 loop reads CASSELRVSGGANEQYF. The CDR3 coding sequence is TGTGCCAGCAGTGAACTAAGGGTTAGCGGGGGGGCCAACGAGCAGTACTTC.

This chain connects TRBV6-5 to TRBJ1-2, with TRBD1 matching 7 bases. The trim removed 6 bases at V and 5 bases at J, leaving 6 bases unmatched. CDR3 size: 13 residues. CDR1 is MNHEY, CDR2 SVGAGI, per germline. CDR3 region: CASRVGQEYGYTF. Written as DNA, the CDR3 is TGTGCCAGCAGGGTTGGACAGGAATATGGCTACACCTTC.

The chain carries TRBV9 and TRBJ2-2; TRBD2 agrees at 8 bases. After removal of 6 bases from V and 6 bases from J, the junction contained 13 bases not matched to a gene. This CDR3 spans 16 amino acids. Per germline, CDR1 SGDLS and CDR2 YYNGEE. The CDR3 reads CASNSRGRRDPGELFF. CDR3 nucleotides: TGTGCCAGCAATAGTCGCGGGAGGAGGGATCCCGGGGAGCTGTTTTTT.

The chain links TRBV5-1 to TRBJ2-3; no firm D call. The CDR3 sequence is 15 residues long. Trimming pared 3 bases from V and 4 bases from J, leaving 15 bases between. CDR1 is SGHRS, CDR2 YFSETQ, per germline. In DNA form, the CDR3 reads TGCGCCAGCAGCTCGCCTAGTGGTGTCTCAGATACGCAGTATTTT. Translation: CASSSPSGVSDTQYF.

The chain has TRBV18 and TRBJ2-5, with TRBD2 matching over 8 bases. In germline, CDR1 is KGHSH, CDR2 LQKENI. This CDR3 has 16 residues. The J segment lost 5 bases and the V segment lost 2 bases, leaving 10 bases of the junction unmatched. The CDR3 sequence: CASSPRTGGPGETQYF. The DNA of the CDR3 is TGTGCCAGCTCACCAAGGACGGGAGGGCCAGGGGAGACCCAGTACTTC.

The genes are TRBV7-2 and TRBJ1-1; D gene ambiguous. The CDR3 runs to 15 residues. Per germline, CDR1 SGHTA and CDR2 FQGNSA. The V and J ends lost 5 bases and 1 base respectively, with 14 bases between them. CDR3 loop: CASSLSVGENTEAFF. CDR3 DNA: TGTGCCAGCAGCCTCTCCGTCGGGGAGAACACTGAAGCTTTCTTT.

This rearrangement joins TRBV9 to TRBJ1-3; D uncertain. The CDR3 sequence is 13 residues long. CDR1 is SGDLS and CDR2 is YYNGEE in the germline V gene. Trimming left V 3 bases short and J 0 bases short, with 4 bases between. CDR3 sequence: CASSDNSGNTIYF. CDR3 DNA: TGTGCCAGCAGCGACAACTCTGGAAACACCATATATTTT. Using reference TRBV9 and TRBJ1-3 for the parts outside the CDR3, the full variable domain is DSGVTQTPKHLITATGQRVTLRCSPRSGDLSVYWYQQSLDQGLQFLIQYYNGEERAKGNILERFSAQQFPDLHSELNLSSLELGDSALYFCASSDNSGNTIYFGEGSWLTVV.

The V call is TRBV30, the J call TRBJ2-5, with TRBD2 matching 9 bases. The tail of the sequence fits TRBJ2-7 better, so the J call may be wrong. Germline assignment: CDR1 GTSNPN and CDR2 SVGIG (reference sequence). This CDR3 is built from 15 residues. This chain's CDR3 is CAWRASLAGMYEQYF. The CDR3 nucleotides are TGTGCCTGGAGAGCCTCCCTAGCGGGGATGTACGAGCAGTACTTC.